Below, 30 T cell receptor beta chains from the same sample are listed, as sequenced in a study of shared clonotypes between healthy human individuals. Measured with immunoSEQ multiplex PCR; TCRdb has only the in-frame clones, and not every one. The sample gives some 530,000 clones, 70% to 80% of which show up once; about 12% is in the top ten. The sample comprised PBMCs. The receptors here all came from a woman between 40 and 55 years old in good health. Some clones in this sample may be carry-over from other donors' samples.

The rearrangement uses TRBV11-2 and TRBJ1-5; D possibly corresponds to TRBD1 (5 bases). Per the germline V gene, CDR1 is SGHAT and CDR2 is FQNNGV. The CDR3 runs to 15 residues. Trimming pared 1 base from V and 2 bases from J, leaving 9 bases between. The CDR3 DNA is TGTGCCAGCAGCTTAGTGGGGGGAGGCAATCAGCCCCAGCATTTT. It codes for CASSLVGGGNQPQHF.

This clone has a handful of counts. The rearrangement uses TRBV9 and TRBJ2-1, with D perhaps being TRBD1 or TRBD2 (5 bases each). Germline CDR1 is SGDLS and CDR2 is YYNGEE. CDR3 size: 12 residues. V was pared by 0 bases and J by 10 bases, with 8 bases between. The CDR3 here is CASSVVGGEQFF. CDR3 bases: TGTGCCAGCAGCGTAGTTGGGGGAGAGCAGTTCTTC.

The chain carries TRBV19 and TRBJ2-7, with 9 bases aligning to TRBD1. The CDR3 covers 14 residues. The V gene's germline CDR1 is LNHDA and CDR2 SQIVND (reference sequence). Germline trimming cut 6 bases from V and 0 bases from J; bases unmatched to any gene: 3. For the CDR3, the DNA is TGTGCCAGTAGCCGACAGGGGGTCTCCTACGAGCAGTACTTC. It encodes CASSRQGVSYEQYF. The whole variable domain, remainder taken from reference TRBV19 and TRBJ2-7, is DGGITQSPKYLFRKEGQNVTLSCEQNLNHDAMYWYRQDPGQGLRLIYYSQIVNDFQKGDIAEGYSVSREKKESFPLTVTSAQKNPTAFYLCASSRQGVSYEQYFGPGTRLTVT.

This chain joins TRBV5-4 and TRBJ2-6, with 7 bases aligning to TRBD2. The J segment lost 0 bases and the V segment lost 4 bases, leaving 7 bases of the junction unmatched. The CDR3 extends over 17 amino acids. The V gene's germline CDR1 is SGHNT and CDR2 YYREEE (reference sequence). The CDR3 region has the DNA TGTGCCAGCAGCGCGGGACTACCGTCCTCTGGGGCCAACGTCCTGACTTTC. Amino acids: CASSAGLPSSGANVLTF.

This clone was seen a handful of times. The CDR3 region has the DNA TGTGCCAGCAGCCCGCCCGGGACAGCAGGAGAGACCCAGTACTTC. Protein: CASSPPGTAGETQYF. This rearrangement joins TRBV5-6 to TRBJ2-5, with 7 positions matching TRBD1. The germline V gene has CDR1 SGHDT and CDR2 YYEEEE. CDR3 size: 15 residues. After removal of 4 bases from V and 4 bases from J, the junction contained 10 bases not matched to a gene.

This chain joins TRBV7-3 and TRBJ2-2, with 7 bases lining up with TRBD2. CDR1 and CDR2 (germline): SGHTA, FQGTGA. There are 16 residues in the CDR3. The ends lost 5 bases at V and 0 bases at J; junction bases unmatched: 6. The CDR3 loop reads CASSRAGVANTGELFF. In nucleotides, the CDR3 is TGTGCCAGCAGCCGTGCGGGGGTTGCGAACACCGGGGAGCTGTTTTTT.

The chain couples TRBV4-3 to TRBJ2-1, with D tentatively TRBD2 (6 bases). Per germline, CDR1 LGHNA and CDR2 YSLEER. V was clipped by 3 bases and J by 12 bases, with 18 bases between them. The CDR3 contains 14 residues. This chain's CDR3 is CASSHVDVFSGQFF. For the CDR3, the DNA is TGCGCCAGCAGCCATGTGGACGTGTTTAGCGGGCAGTTCTTC.

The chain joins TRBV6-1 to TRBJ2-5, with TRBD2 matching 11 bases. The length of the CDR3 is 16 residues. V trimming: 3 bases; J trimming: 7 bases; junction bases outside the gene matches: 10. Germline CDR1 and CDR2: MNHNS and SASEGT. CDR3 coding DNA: TGTGCCAGCAGTGATAGCGGGAGGGCCCTTCTGTGGACCCAGTACTTC. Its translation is CASSDSGRALLWTQYF.

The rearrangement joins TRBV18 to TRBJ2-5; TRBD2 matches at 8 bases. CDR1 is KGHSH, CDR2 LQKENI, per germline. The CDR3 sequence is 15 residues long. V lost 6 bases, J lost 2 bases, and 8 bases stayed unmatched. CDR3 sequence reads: CASSSGTRGQETQYF. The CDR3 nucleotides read TGTGCCAGCTCCTCTGGGACTAGGGGACAAGAGACCCAGTACTTC.

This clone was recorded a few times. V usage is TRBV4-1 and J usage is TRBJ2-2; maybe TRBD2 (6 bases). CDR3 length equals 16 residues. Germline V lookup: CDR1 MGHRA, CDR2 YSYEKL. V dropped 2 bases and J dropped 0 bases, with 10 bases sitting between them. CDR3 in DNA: TGCGCCAGCAGCCAACCAGCGGGCGCGAACACCGGGGAGCTGTTTTTT. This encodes CASSQPAGANTGELFF.

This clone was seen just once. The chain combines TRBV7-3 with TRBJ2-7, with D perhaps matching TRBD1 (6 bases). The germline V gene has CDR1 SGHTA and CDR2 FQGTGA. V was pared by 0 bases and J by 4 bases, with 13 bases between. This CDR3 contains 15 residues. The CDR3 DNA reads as TGTGCCAGCAGCTTAACCCGGACAGAAACTTACGAGCAGTACTTC. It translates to CASSLTRTETYEQYF.

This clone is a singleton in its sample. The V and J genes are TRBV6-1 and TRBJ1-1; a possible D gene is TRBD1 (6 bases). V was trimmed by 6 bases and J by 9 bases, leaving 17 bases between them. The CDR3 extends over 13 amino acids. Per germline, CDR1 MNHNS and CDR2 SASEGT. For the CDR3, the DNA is TGTGCCAGCAGACCGGGATCCGGGACAAAAGCTTTCTTT. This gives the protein CASRPGSGTKAFF.

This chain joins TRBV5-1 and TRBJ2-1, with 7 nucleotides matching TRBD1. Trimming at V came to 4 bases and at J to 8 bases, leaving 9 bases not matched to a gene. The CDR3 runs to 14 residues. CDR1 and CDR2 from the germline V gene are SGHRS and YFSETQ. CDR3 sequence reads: CASSSEGARDEQFF. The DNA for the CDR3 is TGCGCCAGCAGCAGTGAGGGGGCGCGAGATGAGCAGTTCTTC.

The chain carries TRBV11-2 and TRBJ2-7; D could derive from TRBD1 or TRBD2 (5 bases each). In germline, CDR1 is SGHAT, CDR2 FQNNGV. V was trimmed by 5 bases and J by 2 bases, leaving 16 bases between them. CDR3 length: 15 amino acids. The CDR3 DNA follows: TGTGCCAGCAGCGTCACACCCCGGGACGCCTACGAGCAGTACTTC. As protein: CASSVTPRDAYEQYF.

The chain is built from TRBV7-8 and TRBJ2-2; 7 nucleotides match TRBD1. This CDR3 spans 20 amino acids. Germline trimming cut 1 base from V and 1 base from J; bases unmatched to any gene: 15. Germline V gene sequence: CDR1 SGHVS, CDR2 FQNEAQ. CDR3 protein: CASSLEVGDSYSENTGELFF. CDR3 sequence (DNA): TGTGCCAGCAGCTTAGAGGTTGGGGACAGCTACTCCGAGAACACCGGGGAGCTGTTTTTT.

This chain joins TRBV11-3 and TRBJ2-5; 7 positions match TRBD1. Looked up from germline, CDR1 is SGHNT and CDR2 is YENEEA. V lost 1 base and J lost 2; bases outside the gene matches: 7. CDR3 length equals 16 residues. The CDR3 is CASSLGSVRGQETQYF. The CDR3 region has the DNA TGTGCCAGCAGCTTAGGATCGGTCAGGGGGCAAGAGACCCAGTACTTC.

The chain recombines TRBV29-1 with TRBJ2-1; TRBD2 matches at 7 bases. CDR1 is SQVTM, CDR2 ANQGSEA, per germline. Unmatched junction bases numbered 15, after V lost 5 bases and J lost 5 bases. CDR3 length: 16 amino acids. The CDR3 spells CSVRPPTGRLHNEQFF. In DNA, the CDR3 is TGCAGCGTTCGCCCACCCACCGGGAGGTTACACAATGAGCAGTTCTTC.

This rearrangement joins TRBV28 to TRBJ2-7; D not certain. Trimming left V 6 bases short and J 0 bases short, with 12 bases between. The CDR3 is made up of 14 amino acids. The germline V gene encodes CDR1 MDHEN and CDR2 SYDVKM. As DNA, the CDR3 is TGTGCCAGCAGCCGCGACGGGCACTCCTACGAGCAGTACTTC. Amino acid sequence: CASSRDGHSYEQYF.

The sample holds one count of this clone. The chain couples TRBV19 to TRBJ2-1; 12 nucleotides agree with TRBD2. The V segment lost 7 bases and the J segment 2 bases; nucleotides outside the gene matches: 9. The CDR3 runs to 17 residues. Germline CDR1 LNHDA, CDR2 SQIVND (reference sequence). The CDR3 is CASKVLAGGSTYNEQFF. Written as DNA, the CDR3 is TGTGCCAGTAAGGTGCTAGCGGGAGGGTCCACCTACAATGAGCAGTTCTTC.

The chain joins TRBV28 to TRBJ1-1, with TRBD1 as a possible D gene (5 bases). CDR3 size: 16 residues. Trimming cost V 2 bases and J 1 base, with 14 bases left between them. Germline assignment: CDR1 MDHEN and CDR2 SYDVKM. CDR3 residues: CASSLLTGPQNTEAFF. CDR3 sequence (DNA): TGTGCCAGCAGTTTACTTACGGGGCCACAGAACACTGAAGCTTTCTTT.

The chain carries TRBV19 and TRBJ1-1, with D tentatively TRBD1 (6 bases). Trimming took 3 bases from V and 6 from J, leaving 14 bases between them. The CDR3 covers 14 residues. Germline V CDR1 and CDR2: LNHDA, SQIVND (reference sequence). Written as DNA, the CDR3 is TGTGCCAGTAGTATGGAACAGGGAATCCCTGAAGCTTTCTTT. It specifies CASSMEQGIPEAFF.

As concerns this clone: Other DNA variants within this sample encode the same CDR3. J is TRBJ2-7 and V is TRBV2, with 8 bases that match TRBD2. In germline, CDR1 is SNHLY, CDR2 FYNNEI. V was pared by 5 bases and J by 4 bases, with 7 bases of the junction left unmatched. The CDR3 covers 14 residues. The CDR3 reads CASSPLADPYEQYF. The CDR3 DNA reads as TGTGCCAGCAGTCCACTAGCGGACCCGTACGAGCAGTACTTC.

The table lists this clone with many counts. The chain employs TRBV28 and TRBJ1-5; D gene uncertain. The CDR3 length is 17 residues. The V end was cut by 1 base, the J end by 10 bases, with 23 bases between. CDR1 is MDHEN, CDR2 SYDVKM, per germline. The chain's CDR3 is CASSLLSLGRLISPQHF. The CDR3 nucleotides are TGTGCCAGCAGTTTATTAAGTCTTGGTCGGTTGATATCCCCCCAGCATTTT. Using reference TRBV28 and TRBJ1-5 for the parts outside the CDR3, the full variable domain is DVKVTQSSRYLVKRTGEKVFLECVQDMDHENMFWYRQDPGLGLRLIYFSYDVKMKEKGDIPEGYSVSREKKERFSLILESASTNQTSMYLCASSLLSLGRLISPQHFGDGTRLSIL.

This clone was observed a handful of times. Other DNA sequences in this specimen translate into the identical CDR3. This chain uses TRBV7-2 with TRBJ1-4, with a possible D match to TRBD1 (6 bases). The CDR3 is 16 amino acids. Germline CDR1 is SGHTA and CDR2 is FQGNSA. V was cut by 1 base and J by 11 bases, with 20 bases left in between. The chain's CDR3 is CASSLEGAGASVKLFF. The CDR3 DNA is TGTGCCAGCAGCTTAGAGGGAGCAGGGGCTTCGGTGAAACTGTTTTTT. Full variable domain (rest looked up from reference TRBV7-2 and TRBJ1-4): GAGVSQSPSNKVTEKGKDVELRCDPISGHTALYWYRQSLGQGLEFLIYFQGNSAPDKSGLPSDRFSAERTGGSVSTLTIQRTQQEDSAVYLCASSLEGAGASVKLFFGSGTQLSVL.

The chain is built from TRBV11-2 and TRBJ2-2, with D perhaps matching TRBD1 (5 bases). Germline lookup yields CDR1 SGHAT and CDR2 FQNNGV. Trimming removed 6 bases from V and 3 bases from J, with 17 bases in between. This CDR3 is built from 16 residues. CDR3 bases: TGTGCCAGCAGACCAGGACAAGGCATTGACACCGGGGAGCTGTTTTTT. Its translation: CASRPGQGIDTGELFF.

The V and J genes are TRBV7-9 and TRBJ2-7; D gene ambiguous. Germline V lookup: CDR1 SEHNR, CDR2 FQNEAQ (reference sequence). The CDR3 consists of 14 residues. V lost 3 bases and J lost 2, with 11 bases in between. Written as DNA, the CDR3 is TGTGCCAGCAGCTTCCACGGACGGACCTACGAGCAGTACTTC. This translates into CASSFHGRTYEQYF.

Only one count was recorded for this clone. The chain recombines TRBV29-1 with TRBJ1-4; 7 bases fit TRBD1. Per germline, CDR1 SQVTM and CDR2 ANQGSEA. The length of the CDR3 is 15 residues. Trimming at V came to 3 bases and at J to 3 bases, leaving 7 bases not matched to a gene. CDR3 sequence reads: CSVDSGTAANEKLFF. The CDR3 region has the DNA TGCAGCGTTGACTCCGGGACAGCTGCTAATGAAAAACTGTTTTTT.

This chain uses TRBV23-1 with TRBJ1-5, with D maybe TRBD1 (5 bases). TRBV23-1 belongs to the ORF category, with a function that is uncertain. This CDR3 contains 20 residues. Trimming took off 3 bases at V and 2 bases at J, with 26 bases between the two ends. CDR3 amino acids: CASSHLTRLRVGERNQPQHF. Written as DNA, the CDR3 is TGCGCCAGCAGTCATCTAACAAGGCTAAGGGTAGGGGAACGCAATCAGCCCCAGCATTTT.

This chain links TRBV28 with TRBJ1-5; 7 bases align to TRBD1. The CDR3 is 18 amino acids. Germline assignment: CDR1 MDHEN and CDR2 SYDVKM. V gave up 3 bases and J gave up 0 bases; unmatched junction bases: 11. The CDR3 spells CASSLVQGTAYSNQPQHF. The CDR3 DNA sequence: TGTGCCAGCAGTTTGGTTCAGGGGACAGCTTATAGCAATCAGCCCCAGCATTTT.

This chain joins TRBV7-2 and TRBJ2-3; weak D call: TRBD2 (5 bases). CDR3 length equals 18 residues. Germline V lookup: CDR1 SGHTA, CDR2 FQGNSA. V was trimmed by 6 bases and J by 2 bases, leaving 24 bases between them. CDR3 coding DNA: TGTGCCAGCAGAGAGAGGGTCGGCCTGACAACCTACACAGATACGCAGTATTTT. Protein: CASRERVGLTTYTDTQYF.